The present entry profiles one T cell receptor beta chain with its context. This CDR3 has 15 amino acids. V lost 7 bases to trimming and J lost 4 bases; unmatched junction nucleotides: 10. CDR1 is SGHRS and CDR2 is YFSETQ in the germline V gene. The entry originates in a study of blood T cell repertoires in COVID-19. Study overall: Material from acute and convalescent COVID-19 was sourced from the United States, Italy and Spain.

Profiling relied on immunoSEQ multiplex PCR, and the TCRdb table lists in-frame clones only, not all of them. The sample contains a few hundred thousand clones, roughly 88% of which appear only once. Everyone who took part was about 18 to 90 years old, and they came from some 23 US areas. Cohort allocation depended upon clinical history that participants reported. The TCR comes from a woman between 18 and 29 years old who had been exposed to COVID-19. Input material: PBMCs or T cells enriched from blood (not recorded which). The chain couples TRBV5-1 to TRBJ2-7; 11 bases are a match to TRBD1. As DNA, the CDR3 is TGCGCCAGCTCATCCCGGACAGGGGGCCCTTACGAGCAGTACTTC. Encoded protein: CASSSRTGGPYEQYF.